This TCR beta chain was recovered during a study of blood T cells in healthy people across ages. PCR was performed a second time for about 6 to 12 cycles using a sample-barcoded 5' primer and a J-beta primer mix. TCRdb used MiXCR to reprocess the 5' RACE reads, holding one entry per CDR3 protein. The repertoire has 650,000 or so distinct CDR3 sequences, around 50% of them found once; the top ten carry roughly 14%. The V and J ends lost 3 bases and 0 bases, in that order; junction bases with no gene match: 14. CDR1 is LGHDT, CDR2 YNNKEL, per germline (reference sequence). The CDR3 sequence is 19 residues long. Regarding this clonotype: A much larger clone lies one base from this, so it may be a read error.

V usage is TRBV3-1 and J usage is TRBJ2-1; 7 bases match TRBD2. The specimen sequenced was blood. The receptor was derived from an elderly woman in good health. CDR3: CASSHTRRAGGSSYNEQFF. The DNA for the CDR3 is TGTGCCAGCAGCCACACTCGCAGGGCCGGGGGGAGCTCCTACAATGAGCAGTTCTTC.